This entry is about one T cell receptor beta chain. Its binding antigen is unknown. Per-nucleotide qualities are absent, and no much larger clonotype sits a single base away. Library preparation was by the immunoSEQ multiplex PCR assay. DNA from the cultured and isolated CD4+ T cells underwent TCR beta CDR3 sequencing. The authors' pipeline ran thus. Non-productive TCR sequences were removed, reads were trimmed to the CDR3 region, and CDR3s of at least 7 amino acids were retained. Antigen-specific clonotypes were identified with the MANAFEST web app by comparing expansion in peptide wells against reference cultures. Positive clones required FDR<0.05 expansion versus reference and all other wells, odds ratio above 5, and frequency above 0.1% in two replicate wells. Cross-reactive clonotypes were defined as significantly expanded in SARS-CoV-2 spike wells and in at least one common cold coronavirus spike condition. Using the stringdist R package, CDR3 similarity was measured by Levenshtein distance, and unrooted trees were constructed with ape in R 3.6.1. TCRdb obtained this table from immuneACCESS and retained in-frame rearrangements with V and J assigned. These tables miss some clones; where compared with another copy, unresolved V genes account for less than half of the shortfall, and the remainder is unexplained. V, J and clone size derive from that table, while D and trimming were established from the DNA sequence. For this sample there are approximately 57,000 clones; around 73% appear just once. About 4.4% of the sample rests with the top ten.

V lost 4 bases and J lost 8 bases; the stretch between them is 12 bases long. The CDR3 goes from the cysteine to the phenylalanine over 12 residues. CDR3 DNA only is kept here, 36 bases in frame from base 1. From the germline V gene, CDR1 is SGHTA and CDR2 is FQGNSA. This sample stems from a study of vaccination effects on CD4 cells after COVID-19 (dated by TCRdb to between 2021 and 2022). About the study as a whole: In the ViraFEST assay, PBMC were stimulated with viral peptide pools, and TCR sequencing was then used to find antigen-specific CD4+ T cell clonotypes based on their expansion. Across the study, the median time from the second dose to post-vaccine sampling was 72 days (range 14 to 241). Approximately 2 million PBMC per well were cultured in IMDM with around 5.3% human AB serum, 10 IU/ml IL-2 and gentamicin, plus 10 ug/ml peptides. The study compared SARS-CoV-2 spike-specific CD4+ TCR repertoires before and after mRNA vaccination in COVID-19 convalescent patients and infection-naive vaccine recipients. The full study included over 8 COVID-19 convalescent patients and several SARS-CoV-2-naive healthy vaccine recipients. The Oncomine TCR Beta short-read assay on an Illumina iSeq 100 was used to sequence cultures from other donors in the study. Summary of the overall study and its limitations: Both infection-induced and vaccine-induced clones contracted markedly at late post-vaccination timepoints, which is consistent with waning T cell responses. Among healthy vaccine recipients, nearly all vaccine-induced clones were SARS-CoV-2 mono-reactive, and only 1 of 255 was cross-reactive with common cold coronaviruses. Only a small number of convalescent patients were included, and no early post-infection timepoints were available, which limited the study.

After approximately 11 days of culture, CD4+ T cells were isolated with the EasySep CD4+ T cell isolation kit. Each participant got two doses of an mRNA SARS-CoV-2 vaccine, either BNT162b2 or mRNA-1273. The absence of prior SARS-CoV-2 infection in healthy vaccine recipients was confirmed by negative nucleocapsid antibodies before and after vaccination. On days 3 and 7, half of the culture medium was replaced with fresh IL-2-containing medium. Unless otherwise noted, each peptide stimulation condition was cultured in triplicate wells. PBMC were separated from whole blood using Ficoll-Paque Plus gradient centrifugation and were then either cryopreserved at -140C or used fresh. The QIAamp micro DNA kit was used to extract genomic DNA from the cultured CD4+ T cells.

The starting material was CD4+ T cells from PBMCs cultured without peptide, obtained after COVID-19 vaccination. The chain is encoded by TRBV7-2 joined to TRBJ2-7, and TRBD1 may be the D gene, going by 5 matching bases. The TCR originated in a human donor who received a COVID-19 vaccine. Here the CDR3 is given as CASSYDRGKQYF. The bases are TGTGCCAGCAGCTATGATAGGGGCAAGCAGTACTTC. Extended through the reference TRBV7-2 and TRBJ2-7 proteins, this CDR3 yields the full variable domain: GAGVSQSPSNKVTEKGKDVELRCDPISGHTALYWYRQSLGQGLEFLIYFQGNSAPDKSGLPSDRFSAERTGGSVSTLTIQRTQQEDSAVYLCASSYDRGKQYFGPGTRLTVT.